This T cell receptor beta chain was identified in a study of PD-L1 blockade in urothelial cancer. Study context: Anywhere from 0 to 3 prior chemotherapy regimens had been received by patients. Blood gave a median about 140,000 T cells.

CDR1 and CDR2 (germline): SGDLS, YYNGEE. There are 14 residues in the CDR3. Trimming removed 2 bases from V and 2 bases from J, with 10 bases in between. The data were produced by immunoSEQ multiplex PCR, yet TCRdb's version contains in-frame clones alone and is incomplete. The table shows tens of thousands of clones, with 82% occurring only once. V gene TRBV9 combines with J gene TRBJ2-5, with a weak D call TRBD1 (6 bases). The sequence derives from a man between 70 and 80 years old with urothelial cancer. Here the sequenced sample was PBMCs, taken around atezolizumab (anti-PD-L1) treatment. CDR3 sequence: CASSVGTIQETQYF. The CDR3 DNA sequence: TGTGCCAGCAGCGTGGGGACAATTCAAGAGACCCAGTACTTC.